A selection of T cell receptor beta chains follows, all from one sample in a study of cytomegalovirus exposure and HLA in healthy donors. Sequencing used immunoSEQ multiplex PCR; TCRdb keeps in-frame clones, though not all of them. The specimen's table records roughly 140,000 clones. Sequencing was done on a sample of PBMCs. These receptors were obtained from a man between 35 and 55 years old in good health and CMV-seronegative. The CDR3 runs from the conserved cysteine through the conserved F or W.

TRBV7-2	TRBJ2-5	CASSLQTGLETQYF
TRBV10-3	TRBJ2-7	CAIRQTSGGHEQYF
TRBV29-1	-	CSVEDGTYEQYF
TRBV18	TRBJ1-3	CASSPDRGQLLSGNTIYF
TRBV5-4	TRBJ1-2	CASSRTDRGDGYTF
TRBV27	TRBJ1-1	CASSVGPGLEAFF
TRBV19	TRBJ1-2	CASSPQIPNYGYTF
TRBV7-9	TRBJ1-4	CASSPDRGGEKLFF
TRBV18	TRBJ2-7	CASSPSGQTSYEQYF
TRBV10-3	TRBJ1-1	CAISESMKVSRGVMGRLLDTEAFF
TRBV6-5	TRBJ1-2	CASSYSGRSEGYTF
TRBV6-5	TRBJ1-6	CASSYSPVNSPLHF
TRBV5-4	TRBJ2-2	CASSSDREFTGELFF
TRBV7-9	TRBJ1-2	CASSLGLGQGSDYGYTF
TRBV5-4	TRBJ2-1	CASRAKTSKDEQFF
TRBV5-1	TRBJ2-7	CASSYSTGKSYEQYF
TRBV29-1	TRBJ2-5	CSVEKPRGVETQYF
TRBV4-3	TRBJ1-2	CASSQIPSGGYTF
TRBV2	TRBJ2-1	CASNKDRGSYNEQFF